The entry below describes one TCR beta chain. The antigen remains undetermined. This sample is drawn from a study of PD-1 blockade in classical Hodgkin lymphoma. Study-wide points: The CD4+ diversity rise by C4D1 was clearest in complete responders. Diminished baseline TCR diversity has been reported in newly diagnosed patients relative to healthy donors.

The patients all showed relapse after autologous stem cell transplantation, while their brentuximab vedotin exposure varied. The patients, who had relapsed/refractory classical Hodgkin lymphoma, achieved best responses of complete response, partial response or progressive disease. Trimming removed 5 bases at V and 2 bases at J, with 18 bases between. The germline CDR1 and CDR2 sequences are SGHNT and YYREEE (reference sequence). CDR3 length: 16 residues. TCRdb's table, derived via immunoSEQ multiplex PCR, lists solely in-frame clones and lacks some. The table lists about 4,200 clones, 66% of them singletons.

The receptor comes from a human donor with classical Hodgkin lymphoma. Sequences were derived from peripheral blood mononuclear cells (PBMCs), sampled before the second cycle of nivolumab. The V call is TRBV5-4, the J call TRBJ2-3; D unclear. CDR3 in amino acids: CASSSGPASPTDTQYF. The CDR3 nucleotides are TGTGCCAGCAGTTCCGGGCCCGCTTCCCCCACAGATACGCAGTATTTT.